The 27 T cell receptor beta chains below were found in one sample sequenced in a study of T cells in Graves' hyperthyroidism and ophthalmopathy. The investigators amplified TCR beta CDR3 regions from RNA transcripts. The HTBI set primed first-round TCR CDR3 RT-PCR. TCRdb recomputed calls from the multiplex PCR reads with MiXCR, one row per CDR3 protein. In the table there are approximately 600,000 distinct CDR3 sequences, roughly 15% of which are singletons. The sequenced sample consisted of blood. These receptors all come from a woman in her 40s with Graves' ophthalmopathy.

This clonotype was observed many times. The rearrangement joins TRBV18 to TRBJ2-5; maybe TRBD2 (5 bases). The CDR3 spans 15 residues. Germline V CDR1 and CDR2: KGHSH, LQKENI. V was cut by 3 bases and J by 1 base, with 12 bases left in between. CDR3 loop: CASSPLSGIQETQYF. The DNA for the CDR3 is TGTGCCAGCTCACCGCTATCCGGGATCCAAGAGACCCAGTACTTC.

This clonotype occurred many times. This chain connects TRBV28 to TRBJ2-5, with a possible D match to TRBD1 (5 bases). V lost 6 bases and J lost 6, with 11 bases in between. This CDR3 has 12 residues. The germline V gene encodes CDR1 MDHEN and CDR2 SYDVKM. The CDR3, as DNA: TGTGCCAGCAGCCCCCCAGGGCAGACCCAGTACTTC. Amino acid sequence: CASSPPGQTQYF.

This clonotype was counted many times. The rearrangement joins TRBV24-1 to TRBJ1-5; D might be TRBD1 (6 bases). This CDR3 spans 14 amino acids. V was trimmed by 6 bases and J by 4 bases, leaving 12 bases between them. From germline, CDR1 is KGHDR and CDR2 SFDVKD. The CDR3 nucleotides are TGTGCCACCAGTCGTGGACAGTATAATCAGCCCCAGCATTTT. Amino acids: CATSRGQYNQPQHF.

This clonotype was seen ten or more times. The chain carries TRBV29-1 and TRBJ2-2; 7 bases align to TRBD1. Germline V lookup: CDR1 SQVTM, CDR2 ANQGSEA. V trimming: 6 bases; J trimming: 0 bases; junction bases outside the gene matches: 4. The CDR3 runs 14 residues. In DNA, the CDR3 is TGCAGCGTGGGGGACAGATCGAACACCGGGGAGCTGTTTTTT. It yields the protein CSVGDRSNTGELFF.

This clonotype has ten or more counts. The chain recombines TRBV28 with TRBJ2-5; 9 bases match TRBD1. The CDR3 loop spans 15 amino acids. V lost 6 bases to trimming and J lost 5 bases; unmatched junction nucleotides: 10. Germline V gene lookup returns CDR1 MDHEN and CDR2 SYDVKM. The CDR3 sequence: CASRSGTGSGETQYF. The CDR3 coding sequence is TGTGCCAGCAGGTCCGGGACAGGGAGTGGGGAGACCCAGTACTTC. Looking up the rest from reference TRBV28 and TRBJ2-5 gives the full variable domain: DVKVTQSSRYLVKRTGEKVFLECVQDMDHENMFWYRQDPGLGLRLIYFSYDVKMKEKGDIPEGYSVSREKKERFSLILESASTNQTSMYLCASRSGTGSGETQYFGPGTRLLVL.

This clonotype was counted at least ten times. V and J are TRBV20-1 and TRBJ2-2; D ambiguous. Germline CDR1 DFQATT, CDR2 SNEGSKA (reference sequence). The CDR3 is 14 amino acids. Trimming pared 5 bases from V and 5 bases from J, leaving 15 bases between. In DNA, the CDR3 is TGCAGTGCTCAGACAAACTTGAGAACCGGGGAGCTGTTTTTT. Translation gives CSAQTNLRTGELFF.

V and J are TRBV5-1 and TRBJ2-7; TRBD2 is a possible D gene (6 bases). Germline-derived CDR1 and CDR2 are SGHRS and YFSETQ. Trimming shortened V by 2 bases and J by 6 bases, and 15 bases separated the two germline ends. CDR3 size: 14 residues. CDR3 nucleotide sequence: TGCGCCAGCAGCTTATACGGGAGTGAGGCCGAGCAGTACTTC. It yields the protein CASSLYGSEAEQYF.

The chain carries TRBV5-1 and TRBJ2-7; TRBD1 matches at 7 bases. The CDR3 has 15 amino acids. Germline loops: CDR1 SGHRS, CDR2 YFSETQ. V trimming: 1 base; J trimming: 4 bases; junction bases outside the gene matches: 8. Here the CDR3 DNA reads TGCGCCAGCAGCTTGCATAGTCCAGGGGGTTACGAGCAGTACTTC. This gives the protein CASSLHSPGGYEQYF.

This clonotype turned up a few times. V and J are TRBV11-1 and TRBJ1-2; no reliable D call. Germline assignment: CDR1 SGHAT and CDR2 FQDESV (reference sequence). Trimming stripped 5 bases from V and 0 bases from J, with 16 bases between. The CDR3 length is 16 residues. CDR3 in amino acids: CASSLSGPLTNYGYTF. The CDR3 DNA sequence: TGTGCCAGCAGCCTCTCCGGGCCGCTGACTAACTATGGCTACACCTTC.

This clonotype has a count of ten or more. The CDR3 region is CASSLTGMPEAFF. In DNA, the CDR3 is TGTGCCAGCAGTTTAACAGGGATGCCTGAAGCTTTCTTT. The rearrangement links TRBV12-3 or TRBV12-4 to TRBJ1-1; possible D gene TRBD1, 6 bases. This CDR3 is built from 13 residues. V lost 2 bases to trimming and J lost 6 bases, with 10 bases between them.

This clonotype came up many times. The chain combines TRBV2 with TRBJ2-7; D not certain. This CDR3 contains 12 residues. Germline values: CDR1 SNHLY, CDR2 FYNNEI. The ends were cut back, 2 bases at V and 10 bases at J, with 12 bases in the middle. The CDR3 DNA is TGTGCCAGCAGTGAAACGACGGCATACCAGTACTTC. It yields the protein CASSETTAYQYF.

This clonotype was recorded many times. J is TRBJ2-5 and V is TRBV10-3; D not resolved. The CDR3 is 13 amino acids. V shed 8 bases and J shed 1 base, with 11 bases lying between them. Per the germline V gene, CDR1 is ENHRY and CDR2 is SYGVKD. The CDR3 DNA reads as TGTGCCATCGCCCCTCTGATCCAAGAGACCCAGTACTTC. Translating it yields CAIAPLIQETQYF.

This clonotype has ten or more counts. The chain is built from TRBV6-1 and TRBJ2-6; 7 nucleotides agree with TRBD1. The CDR3 has 16 residues. J lost 1 base, V lost 5 bases, and 5 bases had no gene match. Germline CDR1 MNHNS, CDR2 SASEGT. The chain's CDR3 is CASSRDSGSGANVLTF. DNA of the CDR3: TGTGCCAGCAGTCGGGACAGCGGATCTGGGGCCAACGTCCTGACTTTC.

This clonotype appeared a few times. The chain links TRBV5-1 to TRBJ2-1; no definite D call. V dropped 2 bases and J dropped 7 bases, with 10 bases sitting between them. The germline V gene has CDR1 SGHRS and CDR2 YFSETQ. The length of the CDR3 is 13 residues. CDR3 sequence: CASSFRPGNEQFF. The CDR3 nucleotides are TGCGCCAGCAGCTTTCGCCCCGGAAATGAGCAGTTCTTC.

This clonotype turned up a few times. The V gene is TRBV3-1, the J gene TRBJ2-3; TRBD2 matches 12 bases. The V gene's germline CDR1 is LGHDT and CDR2 YNNKEL (reference sequence). Losses at the gene ends were 4 bases for V and 2 bases for J; bases not matched to a gene: 4. This CDR3 has 16 residues. The CDR3: CASSRGLAGTTDTQYF. CDR3 in DNA: TGTGCCAGCAGCCGAGGACTAGCGGGAACCACAGATACGCAGTATTTT.

This clonotype showed up many times. This chain uses TRBV7-2 with TRBJ2-5, with D uncertain. The CDR3 contains 13 residues. CDR1 is SGHTA and CDR2 is FQGNSA in the germline V gene. V was clipped by 1 base and J by 1 base, with 4 bases between them. The CDR3 loop reads CASSLVRQETQYF. DNA of the CDR3: TGTGCCAGCAGCTTAGTCCGCCAAGAGACCCAGTACTTC.

The chain has TRBV6-5 and TRBJ2-7; a possible D gene is TRBD2 (5 bases). This CDR3 has 15 residues. Germline V CDR1 and CDR2: MNHEY, SVGAGI. Trimming removed 0 bases from V and 2 bases from J, with 11 bases in between. DNA for the CDR3: TGTGCCAGCAGTTACTCGCGGGCACCGACCTACGAGCAGTACTTC. Translating gives CASSYSRAPTYEQYF.

This clonotype has at least ten counts. This chain joins TRBV28 and TRBJ1-5; D is undetermined. V was trimmed by 8 bases and J by 1 base, leaving 12 bases between them. The CDR3 runs to 14 residues. Germline lookup yields CDR1 MDHEN and CDR2 SYDVKM. CDR3: CASFSGISNQPQHF. Written as DNA, the CDR3 is TGTGCCAGCTTCTCCGGGATCAGCAATCAGCCCCAGCATTTT.

At least ten counts were recorded for this clonotype. The CDR3 DNA sequence: TGTGCCAGTAGTGTCCAGGGTAGGACTGAAGCTTTCTTT. The encoded protein is CASSVQGRTEAFF. The chain carries TRBV19 and TRBJ1-1, with D possibly being TRBD1 (5 bases). Trimming removed 5 bases at V and 5 bases at J, with 12 bases between. This CDR3 region has 13 residues. CDR1 LNHDA and CDR2 SQIVND come from the germline V gene (reference sequence).

This clonotype was seen repeatedly, ten times or more. The chain couples TRBV9 to TRBJ2-5; D uncertain. The CDR3 consists of 13 residues. The germline V and J ends were trimmed by 3 bases and 1 base, with 7 bases remaining between them. Germline values: CDR1 SGDLS, CDR2 YYNGEE. The CDR3: CASSGGTQETQYF. The CDR3 DNA is TGTGCCAGCAGCGGAGGCACCCAAGAGACCCAGTACTTC.

This chain connects TRBV19 to TRBJ2-7; 10 bases map to TRBD1. After removal of 5 bases from V and 5 bases from J, the junction contained 9 bases not matched to a gene. Germline V gene sequence: CDR1 LNHDA, CDR2 SQIVND (reference sequence). The CDR3 totals 15 residues. Here the CDR3 DNA reads TGTGCCAGTAGTTCTACCGGGACAGGGGACGACGAGCAGTACTTC. Residues: CASSSTGTGDDEQYF.

The table lists this clonotype with many counts. In DNA form, the CDR3 reads TGTGCCAGCAGCTTAGGTAGCGGGAATGGGCAAGTGGCCCAGTACTTC. Amino acid sequence: CASSLGSGNGQVAQYF. V usage is TRBV7-2 and J usage is TRBJ2-5, with TRBD2 matching over 8 bases. The CDR3 spans 16 residues. Trimming removed 1 base from V and 9 bases from J; junction bases left unmatched: 13. CDR1 and CDR2 (germline): SGHTA, FQGNSA.

This clonotype was seen a handful of times. This chain links TRBV7-3 with TRBJ1-1, with 11 bases matching TRBD1. Germline V gene sequence: CDR1 SGHTA, CDR2 FQGTGA. J was trimmed by 4 bases and V by 6 bases; bases with no gene match: 7. The CDR3 runs 15 residues. The CDR3 is CASSSGTGGFTEAFF. The CDR3 bases are TGTGCCAGCAGTTCCGGGACAGGGGGTTTCACTGAAGCTTTCTTT.

The sample holds many counts of this clonotype. V and J are TRBV19 and TRBJ1-1; D gene uncertain. The CDR3 contains 14 residues. Deletions cut 1 base from V and 1 base from J, with 7 bases between. Germline V gene lookup returns CDR1 LNHDA and CDR2 SQIVND (reference sequence). The CDR3 reads CASSIGLANTEAFF. The CDR3 nucleotides are TGTGCCAGTAGTATAGGACTCGCGAACACTGAAGCTTTCTTT.

This clonotype has ten or more counts. This rearrangement joins TRBV6-1 to TRBJ1-2; perhaps TRBD1 as D (6 bases). Per the germline V gene, CDR1 is MNHNS and CDR2 is SASEGT. V was pared by 3 bases and J by 4 bases, with 18 bases between. This CDR3 spans 16 amino acids. Here the CDR3 DNA reads TGTGCCAGCAGTGACATCTGGGGCCGCAGGGGCTATGGCTACACCTTC. It codes for CASSDIWGRRGYGYTF.

This clonotype was observed at least ten times. CDR3 protein: CASSYSYEGSYEQYF. Here the CDR3 DNA reads TGTGCCAGCAGTTACTCGTATGAAGGAAGCTACGAGCAGTACTTC. V usage is TRBV6-5 and J usage is TRBJ2-7, with D uncertain. Germline lookup yields CDR1 MNHEY and CDR2 SVGAGI. V dropped 0 bases and J dropped 3 bases, with 12 bases sitting between them. The length of the CDR3 is 15 residues.

Many counts were recorded for this clonotype. The V call is TRBV20-1, the J call TRBJ2-5, with 7 positions matching TRBD1. The V gene's germline CDR1 is DFQATT and CDR2 SNEGSKA (reference sequence). The ends lost 6 bases at V and 5 bases at J; junction bases unmatched: 9. CDR3 length equals 13 residues. CDR3 DNA: TGCAGTGCCCAGGACAGGTTCCAGGAGACCCAGTACTTC. Protein product: CSAQDRFQETQYF.